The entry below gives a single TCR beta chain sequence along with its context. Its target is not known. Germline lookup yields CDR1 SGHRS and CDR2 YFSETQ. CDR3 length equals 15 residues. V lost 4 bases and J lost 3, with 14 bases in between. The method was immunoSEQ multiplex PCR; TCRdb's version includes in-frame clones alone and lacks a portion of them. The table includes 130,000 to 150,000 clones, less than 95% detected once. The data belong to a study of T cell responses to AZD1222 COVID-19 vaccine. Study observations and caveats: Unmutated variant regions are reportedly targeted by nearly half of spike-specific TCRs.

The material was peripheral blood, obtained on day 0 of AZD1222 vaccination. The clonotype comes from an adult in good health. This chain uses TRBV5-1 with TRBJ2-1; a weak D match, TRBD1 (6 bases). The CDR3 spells CASSAQTGYYNEQFF. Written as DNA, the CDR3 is TGCGCCAGCAGCGCACAGACAGGCTACTACAATGAGCAGTTCTTC.